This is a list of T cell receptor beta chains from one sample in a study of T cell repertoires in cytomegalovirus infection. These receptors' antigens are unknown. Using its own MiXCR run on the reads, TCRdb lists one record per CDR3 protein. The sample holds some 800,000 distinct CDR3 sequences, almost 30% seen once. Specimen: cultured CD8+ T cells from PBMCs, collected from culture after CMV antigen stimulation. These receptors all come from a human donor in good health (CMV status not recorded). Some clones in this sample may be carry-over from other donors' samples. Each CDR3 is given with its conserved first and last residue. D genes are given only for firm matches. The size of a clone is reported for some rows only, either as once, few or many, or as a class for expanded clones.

CASSQDERGAGANVLTF,TGTGCCAGCAGCCAAGATGAGAGAGGGGCTGGGGCCAACGTCCTGACTTTC,-,TRBJ2-6,TRBV4-2,few
CASSEQEGSNTGELFF,TGTGCCAGCAGTGAACAAGAGGGTTCGAACACCGGGGAGCTGTTTTTT,-,TRBJ2-2,TRBV6-1,-
CASSFQRLLETQYF,TGTGCCAGCAGTTTTCAGCGGCTCCTGGAGACCCAGTACTTC,-,TRBJ2-5,TRBV28,-
CASSLRVGPYQPQHF,TGTGCCAGCAGCTTACGGGTGGGCCCCTATCAGCCCCAGCATTTT,-,TRBJ1-5,TRBV7-8,few
CSAPGPSSTQYF,TGCAGTGCTCCCGGACCGAGCTCGACCCAGTACTTC,-,TRBJ2-5,TRBV20-1,once
CASSATAGETQYF,TGTGCCAGCAGCGCTACAGCGGGAGAGACCCAGTACTTC,-,TRBJ2-5,TRBV6-1,-
CASSPGYEQYF,TGTGCCAGCTCCCCGGGGTACGAGCAGTACTTC,-,TRBJ2-7,TRBV12-3/TRBV12-4,many
CASSQGSLGGEKLFF,TGCGCCAGCAGCCAAGGAAGTCTAGGGGGCGAAAAACTGTTTTTT,TRBD1,TRBJ1-4,TRBV4-3,few
CASSSEDSDTDTQYF,TGTGCCAGCAGCTCTGAGGACTCAGACACAGATACGCAGTATTTT,-,TRBJ2-3,TRBV3-1,-
CASSLEGSSTDTQYF,TGTGCCAGCAGCTTAGAGGGATCTAGCACAGATACGCAGTATTTT,-,TRBJ2-3,TRBV7-9,few
CASMGTSDTDTQYF,TGTGCCAGCATGGGGACTAGCGACACAGATACGCAGTATTTT,TRBD2,TRBJ2-3,TRBV6-6,-
CASSEGGPRTEAFF,TGTGCCAGCAGTGAAGGGGGGCCTCGGACTGAAGCTTTCTTT,-,TRBJ1-1,TRBV2,few
CASSEVVTGAEAFF,TGTGCCAGCAGTGAAGTGGTGACAGGGGCTGAAGCTTTCTTT,TRBD1,TRBJ1-1,TRBV6-1,few
CASSRNRESDTQYF,TGTGCCAGCAGCCGGAACAGGGAATCAGATACGCAGTATTTT,-,TRBJ2-3,TRBV9,-
CASSGPDRGNTEAFF,TGTGCCAGCAGTGGGCCGGACAGGGGGAACACTGAAGCTTTCTTT,TRBD1,TRBJ1-1,TRBV6-1,few
CASSPGQERGYTF,TGTGCCAGCAGTCCGGGACAGGAGCGTGGCTACACCTTC,TRBD1,TRBJ1-2,TRBV6-2/TRBV6-3,few
CASSGVETGYNEQFF,TGTGCCAGCAGTGGGGTTGAGACAGGGTACAATGAGCAGTTCTTC,TRBD1,TRBJ2-1,TRBV12-3/TRBV12-4,once
CASSEGVWPGLNTEAFF,TGCGCCAGCAGTGAGGGGGTATGGCCCGGGCTGAACACTGAAGCTTTCTTT,-,TRBJ1-1,TRBV10-2,-
CASSLARRGVRTEAFF,TGTGCCAGCAGCTTAGCTCGGCGGGGAGTTCGCACTGAAGCTTTCTTT,-,TRBJ1-1,TRBV7-8,few
CASSNSGGEVSTDTQYF,TGTGCCAGCAGTAATAGCGGGGGGGAAGTTTCGACAGATACGCAGTATTTT,TRBD2,TRBJ2-3,TRBV6-6,-
CASSSLSGGASYNEQFF,TGTGCCAGCAGCTCTTTAAGCGGGGGGGCTTCCTACAATGAGCAGTTCTTC,TRBD2,TRBJ2-1,TRBV7-6,few
CASSFIGESYGYTF,TGTGCCAGCAGTTTTATAGGGGAGTCCTATGGCTACACCTTC,-,TRBJ1-2,TRBV12-3/TRBV12-4,-
CASTIGLANTGELFF,TGTGCCAGTACCATAGGATTAGCGAACACCGGGGAGCTGTTTTTT,-,TRBJ2-2,TRBV19,few
CASSVGRAGNNSPLHF,TGTGCCAGCAGCGTGGGCCGGGCAGGGAATAATTCACCCCTCCACTTT,-,TRBJ1-6,TRBV9,-
CASSENTRSGELFF,TGTGCCAGCAGTGAAAACACCCGTTCCGGGGAGCTGTTTTTT,-,TRBJ2-2,TRBV25-1,few
CASSVGSGGVNEQFF,TGTGCCAGCAGCGTAGGTAGCGGGGGGGTCAATGAGCAGTTCTTC,TRBD2,TRBJ2-1,TRBV9,-
CASSQPRDSGGQWTQYF,TGTGCCAGCAGTCAACCCCGCGATAGCGGGGGCCAATGGACGCAGTATTTT,TRBD2,TRBJ2-3,TRBV7-9,few
CASSPGVPGELFF,TGTGCCAGCAGCCCGGGGGTGCCCGGGGAGCTGTTTTTT,-,TRBJ2-2,TRBV5-6,few
CASGPTTGGEMGFF,TGTGCTAGTGGTCCTACGACAGGGGGTGAAATGGGTTTCTTT,TRBD1,TRBJ1-1,TRBV12-5,-
CASSNPGQGYYEQYF,TGTGCCAGCAGCAATCCGGGACAGGGTTATTACGAGCAGTACTTC,TRBD1,TRBJ2-7,TRBV5-4,-
CASSYTGHEAFF,TGTGCCAGCAGCTACACAGGACATGAAGCTTTCTTT,-,TRBJ1-1,TRBV7-9,-
CAGSLQGLLTEAFF,TGTGCCGGCAGTCTTCAGGGCCTACTCACTGAAGCTTTCTTT,-,TRBJ1-1,TRBV25-1,-
CASSSPEDLGEQFF,TGTGCTAGCAGCTCCCCGGAAGACCTCGGTGAGCAGTTCTTC,-,TRBJ2-1,TRBV7-6,few
CASSQLGVQETQYF,TGTGCCAGCAGCCAGTTGGGGGTCCAAGAGACCCAGTACTTC,-,TRBJ2-5,TRBV3-1,-
CASPPPKDRPGNTIYF,TGTGCCAGCCCTCCTCCAAAAGACAGGCCTGGAAACACCATATATTTT,-,TRBJ1-3,TRBV19,-
CASSSTGEGYTF,TGTGCCAGCAGTTCGACAGGGGAGGGCTACACCTTC,TRBD1,TRBJ1-2,TRBV12-3/TRBV12-4,-
CASSYIAGSTDTQYF,TGTGCCAGCAGTTACATAGCGGGGAGCACAGATACGCAGTATTTT,TRBD2,TRBJ2-3,TRBV6-6,few
CASSYERGSTDTQYF,TGTGCCAGCAGTTACGAGCGGGGGAGCACAGATACGCAGTATTTT,TRBD2,TRBJ2-3,TRBV6-5,-
CASSLGRQGSSSYNEQFF,TGTGCTAGCAGCTTAGGGCGACAGGGATCGAGCTCCTACAATGAGCAGTTCTTC,TRBD1,TRBJ2-1,TRBV7-7,-
CASSYSFVTDTQYF,TGTGCCAGCAGTTACTCTTTTGTTACAGATACGCAGTATTTT,-,TRBJ2-3,TRBV6-5,few
CASSINGQGTATNEKLFF,TGTGCCAGTAGTATTAATGGACAGGGAACTGCAACTAATGAAAAACTGTTTTTT,TRBD1,TRBJ1-4,TRBV19,-
CASSPSIGGLGYTF,TGTGCCAGCAGCCCCTCCATCGGGGGCCTTGGCTACACCTTC,-,TRBJ1-2,TRBV12-3/TRBV12-4,once
CASSPPGGRGGTDTQYF,TGTGCCAGCAGCCCCCCGGGTGGGCGGGGGGGCACAGATACGCAGTATTTT,TRBD2,TRBJ2-3,TRBV7-9,few
CASSPVTPSSGNTIYF,TGTGCCAGCAGCCCTGTGACTCCTAGCTCTGGAAACACCATATATTTT,-,TRBJ1-3,TRBV7-9,-
CASTPANQETQYF,TGCGCCAGCACCCCAGCGAACCAAGAGACCCAGTACTTC,-,TRBJ2-5,TRBV5-1,-
CASRPQEGNTDTQYF,TGTGCCAGCAGGCCGCAGGAGGGTAACACAGATACGCAGTATTTT,-,TRBJ2-3,TRBV7-8,many
CASSERGGFYEQFF,TGTGCCAGCAGCGAGCGGGGGGGCTTCTATGAGCAGTTCTTC,TRBD2,TRBJ2-1,TRBV7-6,-
CASSALYTGLNTEAFF,TGTGCCAGCAGCGCCCTATACACAGGTCTGAACACTGAAGCTTTCTTT,-,TRBJ1-1,TRBV9,-
CSGGLALETQYF,TGCAGCGGCGGACTAGCGTTGGAGACCCAGTACTTC,TRBD2,TRBJ2-5,TRBV29-1,-
CASSRKDRGNIRAFF,TGTGCCAGCAGCCGGAAGGACAGGGGGAATATCAGAGCTTTCTTT,TRBD1,TRBJ1-1,TRBV7-8,few
CASSLSLLAVETQYF,TGTGCCAGCAGTTTATCGCTACTAGCGGTAGAGACCCAGTACTTC,TRBD2,TRBJ2-5,TRBV27,few
CASSGTSGAQETQYF,TGTGCCAGCAGCGGGACTAGCGGGGCCCAAGAGACCCAGTACTTC,TRBD2,TRBJ2-5,TRBV5-6,few
CASSFLPGQTPEFF,TGTGCTAGCAGTTTCCTTCCGGGCCAAACCCCGGAGTTCTTC,-,TRBJ2-1,TRBV7-7,-
CASRSGGNSPLHF,TGTGCCAGCAGGTCAGGGGGAAATTCACCCCTCCACTTT,TRBD1,TRBJ1-6,TRBV7-9,-
CASLRDGSSYNSPLHF,TGTGCCAGCCTAAGGGACGGGAGCTCCTATAATTCACCCCTCCACTTT,-,TRBJ1-6,TRBV18,-
CASSPDWTEAFF,TGTGCCAGTAGTCCGGACTGGACTGAAGCTTTCTTT,-,TRBJ1-1,TRBV19,-